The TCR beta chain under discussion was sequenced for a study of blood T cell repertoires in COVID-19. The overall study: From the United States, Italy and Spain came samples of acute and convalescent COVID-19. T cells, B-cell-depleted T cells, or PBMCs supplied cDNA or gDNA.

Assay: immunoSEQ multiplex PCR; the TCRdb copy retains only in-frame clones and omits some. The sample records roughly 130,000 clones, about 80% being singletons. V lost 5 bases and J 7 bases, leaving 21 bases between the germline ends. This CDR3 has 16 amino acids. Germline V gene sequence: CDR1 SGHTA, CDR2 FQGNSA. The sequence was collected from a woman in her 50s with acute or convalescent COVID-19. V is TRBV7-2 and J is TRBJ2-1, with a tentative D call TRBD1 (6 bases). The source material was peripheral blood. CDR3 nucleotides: TGTGCCAGCAGCCATGGGCAGGGAAGGGGGACAAATGAGCAGTTCTTC. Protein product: CASSHGQGRGTNEQFF.